This T cell receptor (beta chain) was captured by sequencing in a study of CD8 T cells in ankylosing spondylitis. CDR3 length: 16 residues. With V trimmed by 7 bases and J by 1 base, 9 bases remained unmatched. General study findings and limits: The disease-linked clones had a CD8+ phenotype and low blood frequencies. Earlier studies detected some motif variants in reactive arthritis synovial fluid and blood.

This clonotype was detected a few times. Its antigen is currently unknown. Quantitative molecular-barcoded 5'-RACE generated the TCR beta libraries. MiXCR, run by TCRdb on the 5' RACE reads, gives a single entry per CDR3 protein. The sample has nearly 350,000 distinct CDR3 sequences; roughly 15% are singletons. The sample was blood, either unsorted or a sorted T cell fraction (not recorded which). The receptor comes from a male donor with ankylosing spondylitis or in good health (not recorded which). The gene calls are TRBV12-3 or TRBV12-4 and TRBJ1-2, with 10 bases lining up with TRBD1. The CDR3 DNA follows: TGTGCCAGCAAACGGGACAGGGGTTTTAGTAACTATGGCTACACCTTC. Residues: CASKRDRGFSNYGYTF.